Detailed here is one TCR beta chain. One entry per CDR3 protein, called by TCRdb with MiXCR from the 5' RACE reads. Found here are about 730,000 distinct CDR3 sequences, about 20% of them singletons; the top ten hold about 4.3%. This entry is derived from a study of identical twins. The germline CDR1 and CDR2 sequences are SEHNR and FQNEAQ (reference sequence). The CDR3 spans 15 residues. The trim removed 6 bases at V and 6 bases at J, leaving 8 bases unmatched. This sample also appeared in a second study, on T cells expressing NK-cell markers. This second study says: T cells sorted in several experiments were restricted to alpha-beta TCR T cells by an anti-gamma-delta TCR antibody.

The rearrangement links TRBV7-9 to TRBJ2-3; 11 bases agree with TRBD2. This TCR came from a woman aged 18-30 years in good health. What was sequenced was PBMCs. CDR3 protein: CASSWGLAVTDTQYF. CDR3 bases: TGTGCCAGCAGTTGGGGACTAGCGGTTACGGATACGCAGTATTTT.